The 14 T cell receptor beta chains presented below share a single source sample, sequenced in a study of blood T cell repertoires in COVID-19. Here immunoSEQ multiplex PCR was the method, and the copy in TCRdb shows in-frame clones only, minus some. The table has 250,000 to 350,000 clones, 84% seen once. Source material: peripheral blood. These receptors originate from a human donor with COVID-19, enrolled during active disease. The donor label of this sample is uncertain.

This rearrangement joins TRBV30 to TRBJ2-1, with 11 positions matching TRBD2. V was pared by 3 bases and J by 5 bases, with 6 bases of the junction left unmatched. Germline assignment: CDR1 GTSNPN and CDR2 SVGIG (reference sequence). This CDR3 spans 15 amino acids. The CDR3, as DNA: TGTGCCTGGAGCGGGATGGGACTAGCGGACAATGAGCAGTTCTTC. It translates to CAWSGMGLADNEQFF.

This chain uses TRBV6-5 with TRBJ1-5, with TRBD1 identical over 8 bases. The CDR3 has 15 amino acids. V trimming: 7 bases; J trimming: 3 bases; junction bases outside the gene matches: 8. Looked up from germline, CDR1 is MNHEY and CDR2 is SVGAGI. The CDR3 is CASIAPGGLNQPQHF. The CDR3 region has the DNA TGTGCCAGCATTGCCCCAGGGGGCCTCAATCAGCCCCAGCATTTT.

The chain carries TRBV21-1 and TRBJ2-7; no check of the table's D call, TRBD2, against the DNA was made. TRBV21-1 corresponds to a pseudogene. CDR3 size: 15 residues. CDR3 coding DNA: TGTGCCAGCAGGACTAGCGGGAGGAAGGCCTACGAGCAGTACTTC. Translated, it gives CASRTSGRKAYEQYF.

The chain is built from TRBV7-3 and TRBJ2-7; D is uncertain. Germline CDR1 is SGHTA and CDR2 is FQGTGA. The CDR3 runs 13 residues. Trimming cost V 6 bases and J 3 bases, with 12 bases left between them. CDR3 in DNA: TGTGCCAGCAGTCCCCGTAGAGACTACGAGCAGTACTTC. As protein: CASSPRRDYEQYF.

The chain couples TRBV7-9 to TRBJ2-5; the D is unclear. V was pared by 1 base and J by 4 bases, with 4 bases between. The V gene's germline CDR1 is SEHNR and CDR2 FQNEAQ (reference sequence). The CDR3 runs to 12 residues. This CDR3 is CASSLDIETQYF. The CDR3 DNA sequence: TGTGCCAGCAGCTTAGATATAGAGACCCAGTACTTC. Using reference TRBV7-9 and TRBJ2-5 for the parts outside the CDR3, the full variable domain is DTGVSQNPRHKITKRGQNVTFRCDPISEHNRLYWYRQTLGQGPEFLTYFQNEAQLEKSRLLSDRFSAERPKGSFSTLEIQRTEQGDSAMYLCASSLDIETQYFGPGTRLLVL.

The chain links TRBV5-4 to TRBJ2-3, with TRBD2 matching 11 bases. The CDR3 totals 16 residues. V shed 0 bases and J 0 bases; nucleotides not matched to a gene: 0. CDR1 and CDR2 (germline): SGHNT, YYREEE (reference sequence). The CDR3, as DNA: TGTGCCAGCAGCTTGGGGACTAGCGGGAGCACAGATACGCAGTATTTT. Translating gives CASSLGTSGSTDTQYF.

This chain uses TRBV6-6 with TRBJ2-5; 10 positions agree with TRBD1. The germline V gene has CDR1 MNHNY and CDR2 SVGAGI (reference sequence). The V gene end was trimmed by 6 bases and the J gene end by 1 base; junction bases not matched to a gene: 26. This CDR3 has 22 amino acids. CDR3 DNA sequence: TGTGCCAGCAGCTGTCTATCGGCCCAACGGGACAGGGGCGACCTTTCCCAAGAGACCCAGTACTTC. As protein: CASSCLSAQRDRGDLSQETQYF.

The rearrangement links TRBV6-5 to TRBJ1-1; 9 bases agree with TRBD1. This CDR3 is 15 amino acids long. V shed 2 bases and J 5 bases; nucleotides not matched to a gene: 6. Looked up from germline, CDR1 is MNHEY and CDR2 is SVGAGI. Here the CDR3 reads CASSYARDRVTEAFF. In nucleotides, the CDR3 is TGTGCCAGCAGTTACGCTCGGGACAGGGTTACTGAAGCTTTCTTT.

The rearrangement joins TRBV2 to TRBJ1-5, with a weak D call TRBD1 (5 bases). The V end was cut by 6 bases, the J end by 3 bases, with 21 bases between. Germline V gene lookup returns CDR1 SNHLY and CDR2 FYNNEI. This CDR3 has 17 residues. The CDR3 nucleotides read TGTGCCAGCAGCTCAGGAGGAGGGCAGGGTTACAATCAGCCCCAGCATTTT. This codes for CASSSGGGQGYNQPQHF.

The chain has TRBV27 and TRBJ2-3; 8 bases align to TRBD2. This CDR3 contains 18 residues. Germline V gene data show CDR1 as MNHEY and CDR2 as SMNVEV (reference sequence). After removal of 4 bases from V and 0 bases from J, the junction contained 12 bases not matched to a gene. In DNA, the CDR3 is TGTGCCAGCAGTTCCGGGCCCGTCCGGGGGGGGAGCACAGATACGCAGTATTTT. It specifies CASSSGPVRGGSTDTQYF.

This chain links TRBV6-2 or TRBV6-3 with TRBJ1-5, with a possible D match to TRBD1 (6 bases). V was shortened by 4 bases and J by 5 bases, with 9 bases between the two germline ends. The length of the CDR3 is 13 residues. Germline-derived CDR1 and CDR2 are MNHEY and SVGEGT. CDR3 loop: CASSSYRDQPQHF. The CDR3 DNA sequence: TGTGCCAGCAGTTCTTACAGGGATCAGCCCCAGCATTTT.

This clone was detected only once. The chain recombines TRBV6-2 or TRBV6-3 with TRBJ2-3; the D gene is possibly TRBD1 (5 bases). Germline CDR1 MNHEY, CDR2 SVGEGT. V shed 0 bases and J shed 6 bases, with 13 bases lying between them. The CDR3 is 15 residues long. For the CDR3, the DNA is TGTGCCAGCAGTTACTCGAACTCAGGGCCCGATACGCAGTATTTT. Encoded protein: CASSYSNSGPDTQYF.

To note about this clone: Other nucleotide sequences from this sample produce the same CDR3. The chain links TRBV19 to TRBJ1-6; D not resolved. Trimming shortened V by 3 bases and J by 1 base, and 7 bases separated the two germline ends. The CDR3 has 15 amino acids. CDR1 LNHDA and CDR2 SQIVND come from the germline V gene (reference sequence). The CDR3 DNA is TGTGCCAGTAGTATCGGGTGGTCCTATAATTCACCCCTCCACTTT. It is translated as CASSIGWSYNSPLHF.

V usage is TRBV5-1 and J usage is TRBJ1-1, with 10 bases that match TRBD1. This CDR3 region has 16 residues. V dropped 0 bases and J dropped 3; count of bases not matched to a gene: 5. The V gene's germline CDR1 is SGHRS and CDR2 YFSETQ. Here the CDR3 DNA reads TGCGCCAGCAGCTTGGAGGGGACAGGGGTGGACACTGAAGCTTTCTTT. Residues: CASSLEGTGVDTEAFF.